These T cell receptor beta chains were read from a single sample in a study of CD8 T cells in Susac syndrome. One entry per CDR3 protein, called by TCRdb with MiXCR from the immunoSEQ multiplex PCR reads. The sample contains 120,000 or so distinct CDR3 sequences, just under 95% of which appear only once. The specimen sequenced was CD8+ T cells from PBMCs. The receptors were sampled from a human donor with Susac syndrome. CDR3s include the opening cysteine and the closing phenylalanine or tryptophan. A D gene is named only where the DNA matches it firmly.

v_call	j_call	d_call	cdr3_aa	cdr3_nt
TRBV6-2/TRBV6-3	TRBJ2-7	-	CASSYVGAGYEQYF	TGTGCCAGCAGTTACGTCGGGGCCGGGTACGAGCAGTACTTC
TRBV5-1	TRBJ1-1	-	CASSLTGNLMNTEAFF	TGCGCCAGCAGCTTGACCGGAAACCTTATGAACACTGAAGCTTTCTTT
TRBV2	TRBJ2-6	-	CASTEGMGSGANVLTF	TGTGCCAGCACCGAAGGTATGGGCTCTGGGGCCAACGTCCTGACTTTC
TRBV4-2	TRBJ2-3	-	CASSQEYGGQLSTDTQYF	TGTGCCAGCAGCCAAGAATATGGAGGACAGCTAAGCACAGATACGCAGTATTTT
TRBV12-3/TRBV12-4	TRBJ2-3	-	CASSGDGTQYF	TGTGCCAGCAGTGGTGACGGAACGCAGTATTTT
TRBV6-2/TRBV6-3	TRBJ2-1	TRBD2	CASSSPWGGDEQFF	TGTGCCAGCAGCTCACCATGGGGAGGGGATGAGCAGTTCTTC
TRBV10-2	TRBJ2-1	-	CASSPGTSYNEQFF	TGCGCCAGCAGCCCCGGGACCTCCTACAATGAGCAGTTCTTC
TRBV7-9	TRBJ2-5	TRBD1	CASSARDRDQETQYF	TGTGCCAGCAGCGCCCGGGACAGGGATCAAGAGACCCAGTACTTC
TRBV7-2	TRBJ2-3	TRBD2	CASSLWTSGTDTQYF	TGTGCCAGCAGCTTATGGACTAGCGGGACAGATACGCAGTATTTT
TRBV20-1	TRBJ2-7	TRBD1	CSARPHRGSYEQYF	TGCAGTGCCAGGCCCCACAGGGGTTCCTACGAGCAGTACTTC
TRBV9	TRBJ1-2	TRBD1	CASSADNRGHGYTF	TGTGCCAGCAGCGCAGACAACAGGGGTCATGGCTACACCTTC
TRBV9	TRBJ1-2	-	CASSFREGEGYGYTF	TGTGCCAGCAGCTTTAGGGAGGGGGAAGGGTATGGCTACACCTTC
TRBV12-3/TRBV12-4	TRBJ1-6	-	CASSDRSQALHF	TGTGCCAGCAGTGACAGAAGTCAAGCCCTCCACTTT
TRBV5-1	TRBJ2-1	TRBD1	CASRDRGPNNEQFF	TGCGCCAGCAGGGACAGGGGGCCGAACAATGAGCAGTTCTTC
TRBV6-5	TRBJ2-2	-	CASSYFPRVAGELFF	TGTGCCAGCAGTTATTTCCCCAGGGTTGCCGGGGAGCTGTTTTTT